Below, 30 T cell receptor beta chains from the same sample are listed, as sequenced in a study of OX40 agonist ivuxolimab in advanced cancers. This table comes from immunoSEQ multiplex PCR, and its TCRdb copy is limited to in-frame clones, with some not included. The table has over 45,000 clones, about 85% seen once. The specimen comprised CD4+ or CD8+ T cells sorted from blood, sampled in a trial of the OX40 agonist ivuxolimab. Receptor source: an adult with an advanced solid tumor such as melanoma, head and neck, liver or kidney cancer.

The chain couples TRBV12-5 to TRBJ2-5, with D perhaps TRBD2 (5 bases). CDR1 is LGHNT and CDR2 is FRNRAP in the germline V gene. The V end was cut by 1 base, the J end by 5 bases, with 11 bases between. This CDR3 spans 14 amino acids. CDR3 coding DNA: TGTGCTAGTGGTTTGGCGGGGATTTGGGAGACCCAGTACTTC. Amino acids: CASGLAGIWETQYF.

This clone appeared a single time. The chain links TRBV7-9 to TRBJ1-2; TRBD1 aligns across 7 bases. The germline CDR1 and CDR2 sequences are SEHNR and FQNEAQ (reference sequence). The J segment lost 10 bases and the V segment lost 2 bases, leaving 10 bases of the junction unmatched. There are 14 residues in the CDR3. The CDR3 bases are TGTGCCAGCAGCTTAAGGGGGCGCGGATTTGACTACACCTTC. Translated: CASSLRGRGFDYTF.

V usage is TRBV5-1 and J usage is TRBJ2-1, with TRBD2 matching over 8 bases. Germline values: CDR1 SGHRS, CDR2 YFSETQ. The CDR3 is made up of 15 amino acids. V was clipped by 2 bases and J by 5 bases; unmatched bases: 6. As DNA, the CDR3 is TGCGCCAGCAGCTTTAGCGGGACGGGTGACAATGAGCAGTTCTTC. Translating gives CASSFSGTGDNEQFF.

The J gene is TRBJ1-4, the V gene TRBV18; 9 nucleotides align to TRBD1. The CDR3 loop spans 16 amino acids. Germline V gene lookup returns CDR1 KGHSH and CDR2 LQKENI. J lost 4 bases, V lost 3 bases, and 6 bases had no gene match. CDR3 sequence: CASSPGTGYINEKLFF. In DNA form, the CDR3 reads TGTGCCAGCTCACCTGGGACAGGGTACATTAATGAAAAACTGTTTTTT.

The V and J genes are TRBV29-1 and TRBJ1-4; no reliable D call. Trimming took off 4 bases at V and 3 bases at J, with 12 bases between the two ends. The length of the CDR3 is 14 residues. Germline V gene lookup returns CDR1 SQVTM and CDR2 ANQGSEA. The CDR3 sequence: CSVVRGGANEKLFF. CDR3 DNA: TGCAGCGTTGTTCGGGGAGGAGCTAATGAAAAACTGTTTTTT.

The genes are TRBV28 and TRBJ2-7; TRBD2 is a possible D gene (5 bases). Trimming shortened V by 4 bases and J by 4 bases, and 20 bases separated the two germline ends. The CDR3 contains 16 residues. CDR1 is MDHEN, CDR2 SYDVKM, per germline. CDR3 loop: CASSSPWTGKAYEQYF. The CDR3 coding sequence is TGTGCCAGCAGTTCCCCTTGGACGGGAAAAGCGTACGAGCAGTACTTC.

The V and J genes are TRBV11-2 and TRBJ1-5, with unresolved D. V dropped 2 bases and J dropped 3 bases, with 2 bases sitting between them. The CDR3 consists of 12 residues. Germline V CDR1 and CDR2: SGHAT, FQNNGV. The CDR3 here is CASSLPNQPQHF. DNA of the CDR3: TGTGCCAGCAGCTTACCCAATCAGCCCCAGCATTTT.

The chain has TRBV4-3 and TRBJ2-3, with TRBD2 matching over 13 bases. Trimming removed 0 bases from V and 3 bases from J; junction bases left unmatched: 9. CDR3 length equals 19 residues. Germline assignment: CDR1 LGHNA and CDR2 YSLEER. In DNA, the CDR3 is TGCGCCAGCAGCCAAGAAGCTACTAGCGGGGGGGCATGGACAGATACGCAGTATTTT. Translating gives CASSQEATSGGAWTDTQYF.

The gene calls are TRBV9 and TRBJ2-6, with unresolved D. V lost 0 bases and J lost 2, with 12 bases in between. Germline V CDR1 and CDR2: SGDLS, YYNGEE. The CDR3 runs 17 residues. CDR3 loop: CASSVVMGSTGANVLTF. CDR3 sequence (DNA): TGTGCCAGCAGCGTAGTCATGGGATCAACTGGGGCCAACGTCCTGACTTTC.

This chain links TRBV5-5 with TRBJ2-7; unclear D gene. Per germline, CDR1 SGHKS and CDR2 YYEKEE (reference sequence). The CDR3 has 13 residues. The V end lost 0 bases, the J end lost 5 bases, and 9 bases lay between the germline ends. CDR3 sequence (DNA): TGTGCCAGCAGCTTGGGCCAAAAGGACGAGCAGTACTTC. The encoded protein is CASSLGQKDEQYF.

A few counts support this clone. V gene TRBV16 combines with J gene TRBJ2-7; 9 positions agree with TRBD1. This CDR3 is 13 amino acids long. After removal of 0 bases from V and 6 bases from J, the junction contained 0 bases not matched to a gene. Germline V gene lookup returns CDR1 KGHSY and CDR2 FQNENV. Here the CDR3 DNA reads TGTGCCAGCAGCCAATCGGACAGGGGCGAGCAGTACTTC. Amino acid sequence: CASSQSDRGEQYF.

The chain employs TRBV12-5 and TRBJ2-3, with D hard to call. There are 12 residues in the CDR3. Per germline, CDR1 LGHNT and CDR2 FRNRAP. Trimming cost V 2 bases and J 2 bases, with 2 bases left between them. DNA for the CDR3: TGTGCTAGTGGTTTGTCCACAGATACGCAGTATTTT. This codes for CASGLSTDTQYF.

The CDR3 is CASSLYGQGASVNEQFF. The CDR3 DNA is TGTGCCAGCAGTTTATATGGGCAGGGGGCGTCGGTTAATGAGCAGTTCTTC. The rearrangement uses TRBV27 and TRBJ2-1; TRBD1 aligns across 8 bases. With V trimmed by 1 base and J by 7 bases, 12 bases remained unmatched. The length of the CDR3 is 17 residues. CDR1 and CDR2 from the germline V gene are MNHEY and SMNVEV (reference sequence).

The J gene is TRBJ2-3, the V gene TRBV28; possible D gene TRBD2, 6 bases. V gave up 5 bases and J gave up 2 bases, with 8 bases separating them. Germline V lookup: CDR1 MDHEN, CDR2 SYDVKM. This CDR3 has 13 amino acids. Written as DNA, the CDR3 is TGTGCCAGCAGTCGGGACTTCACAGATACGCAGTATTTT. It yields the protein CASSRDFTDTQYF.

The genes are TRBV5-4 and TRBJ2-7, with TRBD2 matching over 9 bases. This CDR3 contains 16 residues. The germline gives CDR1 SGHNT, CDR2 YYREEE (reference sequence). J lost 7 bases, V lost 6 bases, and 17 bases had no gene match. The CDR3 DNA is TGTGCCAGCATCCTGGGGGCTAGCGGGAAAGTCTTTGAGCAGTACTTC. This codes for CASILGASGKVFEQYF.

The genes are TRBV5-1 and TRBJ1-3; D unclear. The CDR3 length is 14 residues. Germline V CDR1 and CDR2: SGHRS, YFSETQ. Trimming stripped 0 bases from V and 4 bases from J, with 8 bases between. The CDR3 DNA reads TGCGCCAGCAGCTTGGGGCCAGAAGGAAACACCATATATTTT. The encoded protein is CASSLGPEGNTIYF.

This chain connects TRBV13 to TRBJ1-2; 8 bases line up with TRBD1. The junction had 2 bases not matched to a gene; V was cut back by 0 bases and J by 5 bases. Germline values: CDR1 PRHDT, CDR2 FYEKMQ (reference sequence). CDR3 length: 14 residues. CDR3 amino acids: CASSLGDRVYGYTF. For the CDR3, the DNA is TGTGCCAGCAGCTTAGGGGACAGGGTATATGGCTACACCTTC. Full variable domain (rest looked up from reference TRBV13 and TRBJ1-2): AAGVIQSPRHLIKEKRETATLKCYPIPRHDTVYWYQQGPGQDPQFLISFYEKMQSDKGSIPDRFSAQQFSDYHSELNMSSLELGDSALYFCASSLGDRVYGYTFGSGTRLTVV.

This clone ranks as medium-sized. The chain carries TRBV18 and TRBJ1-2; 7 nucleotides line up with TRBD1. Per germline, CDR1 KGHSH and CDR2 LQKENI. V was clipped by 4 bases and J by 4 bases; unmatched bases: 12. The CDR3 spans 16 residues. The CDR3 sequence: CASSRDRQLSFYGYTF. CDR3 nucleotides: TGTGCCAGCTCACGGGACAGACAGTTGTCTTTCTATGGCTACACCTTC.

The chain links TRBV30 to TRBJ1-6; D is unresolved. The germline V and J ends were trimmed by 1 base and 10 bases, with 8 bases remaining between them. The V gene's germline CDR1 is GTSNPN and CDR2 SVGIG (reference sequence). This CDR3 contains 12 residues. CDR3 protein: CAWSDSSSPLHF. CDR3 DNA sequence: TGTGCCTGGAGTGACAGTTCCTCACCCCTCCACTTT.

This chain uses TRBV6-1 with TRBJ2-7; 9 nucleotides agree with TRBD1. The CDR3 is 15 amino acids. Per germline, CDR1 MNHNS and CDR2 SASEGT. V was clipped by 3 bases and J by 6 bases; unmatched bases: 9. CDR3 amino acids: CASSEDRGLVAEQYF. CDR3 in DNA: TGTGCCAGCAGTGAGGACAGGGGACTTGTTGCCGAGCAGTACTTC.

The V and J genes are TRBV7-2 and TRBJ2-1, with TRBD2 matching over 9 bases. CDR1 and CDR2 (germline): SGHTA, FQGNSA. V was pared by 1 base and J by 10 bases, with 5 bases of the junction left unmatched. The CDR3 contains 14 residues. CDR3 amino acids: CASSLEASGVEQFF. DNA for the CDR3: TGTGCCAGCAGCTTAGAGGCTAGCGGGGTGGAGCAGTTCTTC.

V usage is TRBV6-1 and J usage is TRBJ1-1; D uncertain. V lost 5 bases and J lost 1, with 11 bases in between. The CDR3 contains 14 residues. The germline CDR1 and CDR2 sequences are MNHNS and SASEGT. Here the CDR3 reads CASSSEGTNTEAFF. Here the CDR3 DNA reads TGTGCCAGCAGTAGCGAGGGCACGAACACTGAAGCTTTCTTT.

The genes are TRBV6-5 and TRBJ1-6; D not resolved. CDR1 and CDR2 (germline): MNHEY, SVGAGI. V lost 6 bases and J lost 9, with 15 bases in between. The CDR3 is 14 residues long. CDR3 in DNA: TGTGCCAGCAGAAACCGGGCCCCGGGTTCACCCCTCCACTTT. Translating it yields CASRNRAPGSPLHF.

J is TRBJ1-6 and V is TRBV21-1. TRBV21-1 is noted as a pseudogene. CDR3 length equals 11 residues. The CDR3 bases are TGTGCCAGCAGCTGGTCTTCACCCCTCCACTTT. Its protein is CASSWSSPLHF.

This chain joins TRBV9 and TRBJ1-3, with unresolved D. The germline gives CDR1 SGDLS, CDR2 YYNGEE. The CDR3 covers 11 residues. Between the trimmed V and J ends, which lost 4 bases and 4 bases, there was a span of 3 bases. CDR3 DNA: TGTGCCAGCAGCCAAGGAAACACCATATATTTT. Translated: CASSQGNTIYF.

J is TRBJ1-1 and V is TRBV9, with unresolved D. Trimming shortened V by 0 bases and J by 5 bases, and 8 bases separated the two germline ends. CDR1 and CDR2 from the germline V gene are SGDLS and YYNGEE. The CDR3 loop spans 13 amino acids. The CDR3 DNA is TGTGCCAGCAGCGTAGGGAAAGGGACTGAAGCTTTCTTT. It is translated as CASSVGKGTEAFF.

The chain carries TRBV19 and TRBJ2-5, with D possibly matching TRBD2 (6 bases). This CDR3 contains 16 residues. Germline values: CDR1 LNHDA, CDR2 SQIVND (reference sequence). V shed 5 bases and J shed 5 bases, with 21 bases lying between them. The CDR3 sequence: CASSPRILAMGETQYF. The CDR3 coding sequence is TGTGCCAGTAGTCCCCGCATTCTAGCGATGGGGGAGACCCAGTACTTC.

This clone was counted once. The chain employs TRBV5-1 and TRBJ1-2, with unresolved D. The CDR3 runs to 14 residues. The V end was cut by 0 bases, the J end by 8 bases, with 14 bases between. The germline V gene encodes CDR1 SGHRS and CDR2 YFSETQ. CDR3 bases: TGCGCCAGCAGCTTGGTTCCCCAACGGTCGGGCTACACCTTC. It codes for CASSLVPQRSGYTF.

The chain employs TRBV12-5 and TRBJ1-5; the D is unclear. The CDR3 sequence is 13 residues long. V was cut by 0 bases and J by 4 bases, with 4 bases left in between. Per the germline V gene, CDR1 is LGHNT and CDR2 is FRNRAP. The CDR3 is CASGLVTNQPQHF. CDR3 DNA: TGTGCTAGTGGTTTGGTTACGAATCAGCCCCAGCATTTT.

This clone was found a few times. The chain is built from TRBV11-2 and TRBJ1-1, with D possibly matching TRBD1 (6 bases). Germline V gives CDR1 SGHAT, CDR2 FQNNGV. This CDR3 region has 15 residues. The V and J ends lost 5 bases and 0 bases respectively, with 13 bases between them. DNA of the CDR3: TGTGCCAGCAGCGCCCGCACAGGGATGAACACTGAAGCTTTCTTT. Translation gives CASSARTGMNTEAFF.